This T cell receptor (beta chain) was documented in a study of CD4 T cells in relation to SARS-CoV-2 and coronaviruses. Study-level background: Negative control cultures got HIV-1 Nef peptides or no peptide.

As regards this clone: The antigen is undetermined.

TCRdb's table, derived via immunoSEQ multiplex PCR, lists solely in-frame clones and lacks some. The sample has 15,000 to 20,000 clones, approximately 80% seen once. The unexposed donors gave CD4+ T cells in 2011-2018, prior to COVID-19. Isolation of CD4+ T cells took place after about 9 days in culture. About 2 million PBMCs per well were cultured with 7.5 to 10 IU/ml IL-2. The CDR3 runs 18 residues. V shed 5 bases, J shed 6 bases, and the junction held 20 bases outside the gene matches. Germline assignment: CDR1 SGDLS and CDR2 YYNGEE. Study findings and constraints: Samples before the pandemic and after infection were not matched within any donor.

V gene TRBV9 combines with J gene TRBJ2-1; 7 bases line up with TRBD2. The sequence came from a human donor in good health. Specimen: CD4+ T cells from PBMCs, cultured in vitro. The CDR3 loop is CASRETSHFSQMGNEQFF. DNA for the CDR3: TGTGCCAGCAGGGAGACTAGCCATTTTTCTCAGATGGGCAATGAGCAGTTCTTC. The variable domain in full, with the rest retrieved from reference TRBV9 and TRBJ2-1, is DSGVTQTPKHLITATGQRVTLRCSPRSGDLSVYWYQQSLDQGLQFLIQYYNGEERAKGNILERFSAQQFPDLHSELNLSSLELGDSALYFCASRETSHFSQMGNEQFFGPGTRLTVL.